This TCR beta chain was captured in a study of cytomegalovirus exposure and HLA in healthy donors (dated by TCRdb to about 2017). Looking at the study overall: An earlier analysis of roughly 500 of the donors reported about 300 Gb of sequence data and 117 million unique TCR beta sequences obtained from about 180 million T cells. Four to six DR-DQ haplotypes were handled as single units for association and clustering, since linkage in the cohort was strong. Rather than using new phenotypic data, the later analysis identified candidate immune exposures from TCR beta sequences and from how often those sequences occurred across donors. A later analysis re-analyzed previously published TCR beta repertoires from 500 to 700 donors and added high-resolution HLA genotyping to study TCR occurrence patterns. Among some 400 genotyped donors of the cohort, an average of approximately 250,000 unique TCR beta nucleotide sequences were sequenced per donor, roughly 20% of them non-productive. Alongside the repertoire data, information on donor age, sex, ethnicity and CMV serostatus was compiled. Roughly 300 gigabases of sequencing data and around 85 million unique TCR sequences made up an early release that covered roughly 670 HLA-typed donors. Among the roughly 400 genotyped donors, around 79% belonged to the genetic ancestry cluster associated with self-reported Caucasian donors. The study aimed to test whether signatures of past pathogen exposure could be identified by cataloging public T cell receptors. Typing coverage differed by locus: A, B, C, DRB1 and DQB1 were typed in roughly 620-630 donors, DQA1 in about 510, DPA1 in 600 to 610, and DPB1 in around 440. The T cell repertoires of some 670 subjects were profiled by immunosequencing and related to cytomegalovirus serostatus. All discovery cohort repertoires had been generated on a single sequencing platform. In addition to the first cohort of 666 subjects, a separate validation cohort of approximately 110 different subjects was used. HLA typing included class I and class II loci at four-digit resolution. Genome-wide SNP genotypes for about three fifths of the roughly 670 donors were used in a later genetic analysis, which treated that subset as a discovery cohort. An earlier analysis of several hundred of the donors used high-throughput TCR beta sequencing to judge whether each TCR beta V gene segment behaved as functional or pseudogenic. To predict cytomegalovirus infection status, the study combined high-throughput TCR immunosequencing, statistical association of individual TCRs with disease status, and machine learning. What the authors observed across the whole study: Linkage disequilibrium might explain the correlated functional status among segregating V segments, but an unknown experimental factor could not be ruled out. According to a later analysis, TCR association rates differed among HLA loci, with DRB1 alleles showing the most associated TCRs and HLA-C alleles showing the fewest. The sequencing pipeline was judged likely to have produced a cluster of highly shared sequence variants as a technical artifact. In a later genetic analysis, a missense DCLRE1C variant was associated with V-gene and J-gene trimming of TCR beta chains, and the association was replicated in an independent cohort. Across donors, most TCR sequences were observed very rarely, whereas some public TCRs were present in many individuals. In an earlier analysis of about 540 of the donors, most TCR beta V segments were observed in productive rearrangements about 90% or about 30% of the time, broadly matching IMGT annotations. The study gave a list of some 150 TCR beta chains associated with cytomegalovirus. Approximately 16 rarely observed V segments, including chromosome 9 orphons, were excluded from the earlier analysis of about 600 of the donors because counts were too low. A later analysis reported that several top co-occurrence clusters appeared linked to parvovirus B19, influenza, CMV and Epstein-Barr virus. Sequencing depth was assumed to be roughly uniform across donors in the presence/absence analyses, though that assumption may not hold. Some IMGT-functional V segments, including TRBV6-2 and TRBV6-3, could not be told apart with the 87-base-pair reads, so those segments were excluded. It was suggested by the authors that the approach could potentially be generalized to other disease states and immunological phenotypes. This cohort had only TCR beta chains sequenced, and the lack of alpha or paired-chain data limited which features could be detected. Because HLA typing was missing for some donors at each locus, association tests included only the typed subset. The classifier was reported to diagnose cytomegalovirus status with high specificity and sensitivity in both the original cohort and the validation cohort. Immune exposure information for the cohort was limited to CMV serostatus. Strong co-occurrence of HLA alleles, especially DR and DQ, made assigning TCR associations to individual alleles difficult. A later analysis associated about 17,000 TCR beta sequences with specific HLA alleles at a false discovery rate of 0.05. In a later analysis, most CMV-associated TCR beta chains were found to appear HLA-restricted, with HLA associations seemingly driven largely by CMV exposure. A few of the identified cytomegalovirus-associated TCR beta chains were confirmed in vitro to be specific for cytomegalovirus antigens. Compared with equally common non-associated chains, HLA-associated TCR beta chains in a later analysis were more clonally expanded and had lower generation probabilities. A later genetic analysis reported fewer N-insertions in productive TCRs among donors in an Asian-associated ancestry cluster than the approximately 700-donor mean. A further reported finding was that TCR beta sequences accurately predicted the HLA-A and HLA-B alleles for most subjects in the first cohort.

For this clone: Its cognate antigen has yet to be identified. Base qualities were left out, and no much larger clone turns up one base away.

The cohort was made up of approximately 670 healthy bone marrow donors. Cohort members were all nominally healthy when sampled, although unrecorded immune exposures were likely present. The donor tested CMV seronegative, placing the donor among the roughly 400 seronegative members of the cohort. A peripheral blood sample was provided by each donor, and peripheral blood mononuclear cells were used for TCR beta sequencing. The Qiagen DNeasy Blood Extraction Kit was used to extract genomic DNA from the blood cell samples. CDR1 SQVTM and CDR2 ANQGSEA are derived from the germline V gene. Trimming removed 5 bases from V and 1 base from J; the gene matches leave 4 bases unexplained. Including the terminal cysteine and phenylalanine, the CDR3 comprises 13 residues. This entry keeps only the CDR3 DNA: 39 bases, framed from base 1. Receptor amplification or capture employed the immunoSEQ multiplex PCR assay. For the multiplex PCR, a mixture combining 60 forward primers for TCR Vbeta segments and 13 reverse primers for TCR Jbeta segments was used. The CDR3 region of rearranged TCR beta genes was amplified from genomic DNA with a multiplex PCR assay. The amplified TCR beta libraries were sequenced on the Illumina HiSeq System as 87-base-pair reads. The study's own analysis went as follows. Across the 500 to 850 repertoires, a later analysis counted roughly 77 million unique TCR beta chains, 9 million to 14 million of which were shared by at least two donors. Raw reads were error-corrected and collapsed into unique sequences by a nearest-neighbor algorithm in which closely related sequences were merged to remove PCR and sequencing errors. To assign V, D and J gene segments, CDR3 sequences were aligned to IMGT reference sequences. For a sequence to be retained, a match of at least six nucleotides to both a V gene segment and a J gene segment was required. Rearrangements were called productive when the CDR3 lacked stop codons and stayed in frame with V and J; all others were non-productive. Following IMGT convention, CDR3 was defined as the stretch from the second conserved V-encoded cysteine to the conserved J-encoded phenylalanine. The earlier analysis of a few hundred of the donors excluded sequences that lacked an unambiguous match to a single V gene segment. An earlier analysis of a few hundred of the donors called V segments functional above 56.7% productive rearrangements and segregating when the between-donor standard deviation exceeded 5%. To diagnose cytomegalovirus status from the catalog of TCR beta chain sequences, a statistical classification framework was built. V and J gene assignment, in a later analysis, came from comparing TCR nucleotide sequences with IMGT/GENE-DB human TR gene sequences. Using the TCRdist pipeline, a later analysis assigned CDR3 sequences along with most-parsimonious VDJ recombination scenarios. In a later analysis, each TCR beta chain was defined by its CDR3 amino acid sequence together with its V-gene family, and reads without a unique V-gene family were excluded. In a later analysis, 450 to 600 highly shared, low-generation-probability nucleotide sequences were removed to address suspected cross-contamination and a sequencing artifact. A later analysis calculated a clonal expansion index for each public chain from normalized within-repertoire ranks of inferred template counts. In a later analysis, generation probabilities were computed using a VDJ recombination model fitted to out-of-frame rearrangements, and the results were checked against IGoR. A later analysis scored TCR-TCR, TCR-HLA and TCR-CMV co-occurrence with hypergeometric tests, applying a repertoire-size bias correction to TCR pairs. In a later analysis, false discovery rates were estimated by permuting HLA or CMV assignments 20 times. A later analysis grouped co-occurring TCRs with DBSCAN, adding TCRdist sequence similarity when clustering within HLA-allele-positive subsets. Repertoires with fewer than 30,000 or more than 120,000 public chains were left out of co-occurrence clustering, as were about 5 repertoires with anomalous nucleotide sharing. Imported from immuneACCESS, the table was reduced by TCRdb to in-frame sequences with V and J called. These copies leave out some clones; in studies compared against another copy, an unresolved V gene accounts for under half, and the cause of the remainder is not known. V, J and clone size are those of that table, while D and trimming were read from the DNA. Here the sample has approximately 210,000 clones; 80% occur a single time. The leading ten clones occupy roughly 0.99% of the sample.

The V and J genes are TRBV29-1 and TRBJ2-7; the junction holds 8 bases that match TRBD1. The receptor's source is a woman aged 40 to 55 in good health and CMV-seronegative. Sequenced material: PBMCs. The DNA reads as follows: TGCAGCGTTCGCTGGACAGGGTCCTACGAGCAGTACTTC. Its coded protein is CSVRWTGSYEQYF.